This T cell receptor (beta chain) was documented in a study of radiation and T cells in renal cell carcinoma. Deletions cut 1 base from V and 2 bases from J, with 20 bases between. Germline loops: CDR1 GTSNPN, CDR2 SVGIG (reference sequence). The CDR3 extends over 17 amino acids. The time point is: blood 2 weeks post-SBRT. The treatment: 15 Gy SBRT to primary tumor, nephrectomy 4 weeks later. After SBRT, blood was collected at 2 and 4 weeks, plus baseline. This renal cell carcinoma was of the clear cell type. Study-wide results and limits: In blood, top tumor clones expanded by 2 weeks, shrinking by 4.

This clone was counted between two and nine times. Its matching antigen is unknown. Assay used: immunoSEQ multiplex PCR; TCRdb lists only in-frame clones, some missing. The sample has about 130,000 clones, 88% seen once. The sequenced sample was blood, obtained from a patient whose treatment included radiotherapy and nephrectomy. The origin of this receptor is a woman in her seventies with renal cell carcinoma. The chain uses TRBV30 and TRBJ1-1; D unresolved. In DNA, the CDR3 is TGTGCCTGGAGTGCCCCAAGGCAGGCTGATTACAACACTGAAGCTTTCTTT. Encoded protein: CAWSAPRQADYNTEAFF. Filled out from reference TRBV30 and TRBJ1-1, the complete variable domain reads SQTIHQWPATLVQPVGSPLSLECTVEGTSNPNLYWYRQAAGRGLQLLFYSVGIGQISSEVPQNLSASRPQDRQFILSSKKLLLSDSGFYLCAWSAPRQADYNTEAFFGQGTRLTVV.